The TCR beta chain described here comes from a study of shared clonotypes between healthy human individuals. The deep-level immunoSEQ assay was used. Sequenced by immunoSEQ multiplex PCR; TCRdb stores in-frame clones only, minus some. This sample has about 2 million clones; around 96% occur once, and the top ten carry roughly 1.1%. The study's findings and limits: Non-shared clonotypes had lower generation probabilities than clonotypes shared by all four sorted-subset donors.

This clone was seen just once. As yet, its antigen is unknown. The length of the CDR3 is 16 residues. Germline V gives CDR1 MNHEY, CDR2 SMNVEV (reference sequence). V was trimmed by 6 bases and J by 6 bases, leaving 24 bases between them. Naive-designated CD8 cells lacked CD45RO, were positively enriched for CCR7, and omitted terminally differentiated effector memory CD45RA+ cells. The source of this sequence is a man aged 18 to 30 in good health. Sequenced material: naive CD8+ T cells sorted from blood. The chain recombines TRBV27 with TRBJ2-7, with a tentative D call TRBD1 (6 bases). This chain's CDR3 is CASSQGPGVYRAEQYF. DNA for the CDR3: TGTGCCAGCAGCCAGGGACCAGGGGTGTATCGGGCCGAGCAGTACTTC.